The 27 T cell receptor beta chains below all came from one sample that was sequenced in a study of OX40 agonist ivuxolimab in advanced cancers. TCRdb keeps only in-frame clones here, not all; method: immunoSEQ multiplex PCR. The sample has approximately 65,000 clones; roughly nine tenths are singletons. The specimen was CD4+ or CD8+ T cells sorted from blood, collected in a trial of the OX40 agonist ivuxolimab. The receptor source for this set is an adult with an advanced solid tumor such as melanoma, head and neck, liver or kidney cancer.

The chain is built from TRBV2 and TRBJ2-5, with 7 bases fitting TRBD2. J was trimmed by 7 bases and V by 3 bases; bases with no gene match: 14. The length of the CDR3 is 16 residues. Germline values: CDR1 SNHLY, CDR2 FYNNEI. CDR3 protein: CASSDPLVRGDGTQYF. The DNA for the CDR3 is TGTGCCAGCAGTGACCCCCTGGTCCGGGGGGACGGGACCCAGTACTTC.

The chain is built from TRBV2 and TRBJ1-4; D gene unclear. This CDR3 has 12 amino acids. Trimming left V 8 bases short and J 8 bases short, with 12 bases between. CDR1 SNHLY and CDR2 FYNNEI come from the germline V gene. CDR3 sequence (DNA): TGTGCCAGCGGGTGGACTCCGGAAAAACTGTTTTTT. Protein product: CASGWTPEKLFF.

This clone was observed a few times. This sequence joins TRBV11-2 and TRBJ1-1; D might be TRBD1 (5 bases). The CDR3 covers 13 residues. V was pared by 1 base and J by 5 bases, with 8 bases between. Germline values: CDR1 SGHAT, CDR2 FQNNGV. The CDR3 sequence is CASSLAGRTEAFF. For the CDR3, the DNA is TGTGCCAGCAGCTTAGCGGGGCGGACTGAAGCTTTCTTT.

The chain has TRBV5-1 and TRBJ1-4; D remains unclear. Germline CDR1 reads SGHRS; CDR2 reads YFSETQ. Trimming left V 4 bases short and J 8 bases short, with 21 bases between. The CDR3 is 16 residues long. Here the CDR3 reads CASSPANRDLREKLFF. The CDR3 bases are TGCGCCAGCAGCCCGGCGAATCGGGATCTTCGGGAAAAACTGTTTTTT.

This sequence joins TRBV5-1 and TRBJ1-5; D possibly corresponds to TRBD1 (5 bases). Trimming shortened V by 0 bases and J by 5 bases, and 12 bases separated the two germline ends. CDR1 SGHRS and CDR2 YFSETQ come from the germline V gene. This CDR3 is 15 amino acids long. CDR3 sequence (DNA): TGCGCCAGCAGCTTGGGATACGGGGGGGATCAGCCCCAGCATTTT. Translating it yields CASSLGYGGDQPQHF.

The CDR3 sequence is CASSTAGYGNQPQHF. In nucleotides, the CDR3 is TGTGCCAGTAGCACTGCGGGATATGGCAATCAGCCCCAGCATTTT. This sequence joins TRBV19 and TRBJ1-5, with D hard to call. CDR3 length: 15 amino acids. Germline assignment: CDR1 LNHDA and CDR2 SQIVND (reference sequence). Trimming left V 6 bases short and J 2 bases short, with 14 bases between.

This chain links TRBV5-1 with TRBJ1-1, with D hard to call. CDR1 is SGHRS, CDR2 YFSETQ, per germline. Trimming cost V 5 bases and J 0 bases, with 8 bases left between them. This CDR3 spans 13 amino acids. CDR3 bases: TGCGCCAGCAGTCGTCGGGTGAACACTGAAGCTTTCTTT. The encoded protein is CASSRRVNTEAFF.

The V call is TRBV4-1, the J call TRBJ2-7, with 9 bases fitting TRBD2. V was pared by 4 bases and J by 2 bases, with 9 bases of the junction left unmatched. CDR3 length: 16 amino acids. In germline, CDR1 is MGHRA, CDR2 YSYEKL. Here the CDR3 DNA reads TGCGCCAGCAGCCTCTCAGCGGGGGGCTCACCCTACGAGCAGTACTTC. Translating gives CASSLSAGGSPYEQYF.

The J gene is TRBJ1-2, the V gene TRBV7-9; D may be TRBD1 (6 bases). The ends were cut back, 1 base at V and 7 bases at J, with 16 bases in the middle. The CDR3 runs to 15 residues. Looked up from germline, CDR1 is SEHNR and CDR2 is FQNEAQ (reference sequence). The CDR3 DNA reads TGTGCCAGCAGCTTAGAGGGGGGGCCGTCTTCTGGCTACACCTTC. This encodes CASSLEGGPSSGYTF.

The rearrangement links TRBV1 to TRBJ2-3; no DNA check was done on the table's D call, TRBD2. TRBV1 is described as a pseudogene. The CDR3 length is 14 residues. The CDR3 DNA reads TGCACCAGCAGCCCCAAACGGGGGGAAGATACGCAGTATTTT. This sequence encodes CTSSPKRGEDTQYF.

The CDR3 loop is CASSRTGFNEKLFF. The CDR3 DNA sequence: TGTGCCAGCAGCCGAACGGGGTTTAATGAAAAACTGTTTTTT. The gene calls are TRBV7-2 and TRBJ1-4; no clear D. Trimming took off 5 bases at V and 4 bases at J, with 11 bases between the two ends. Germline V gives CDR1 SGHTA, CDR2 FQGNSA. The CDR3 contains 14 residues.

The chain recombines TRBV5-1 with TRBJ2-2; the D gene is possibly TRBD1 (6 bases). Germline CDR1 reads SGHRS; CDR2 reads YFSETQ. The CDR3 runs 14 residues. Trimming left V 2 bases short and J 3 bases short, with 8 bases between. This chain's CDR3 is CASSLQGYTGELFF. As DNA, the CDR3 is TGCGCCAGCAGCTTACAGGGTTACACCGGGGAGCTGTTTTTT.

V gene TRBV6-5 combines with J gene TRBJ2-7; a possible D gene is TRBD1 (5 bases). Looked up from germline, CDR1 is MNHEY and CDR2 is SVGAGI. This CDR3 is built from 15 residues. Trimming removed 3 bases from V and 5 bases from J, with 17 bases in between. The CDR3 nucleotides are TGTGCCAGCAGTTATACCCAGGCCAGGGCCGACGAGCAGTACTTC. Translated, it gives CASSYTQARADEQYF.

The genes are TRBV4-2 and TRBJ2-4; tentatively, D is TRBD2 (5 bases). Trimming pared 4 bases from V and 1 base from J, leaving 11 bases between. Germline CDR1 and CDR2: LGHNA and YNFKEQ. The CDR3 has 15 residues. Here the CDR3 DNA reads TGTGCCAGCAGCCCTAGCAGTGGGGCCAAAAACATTCAGTACTTC. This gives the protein CASSPSSGAKNIQYF.

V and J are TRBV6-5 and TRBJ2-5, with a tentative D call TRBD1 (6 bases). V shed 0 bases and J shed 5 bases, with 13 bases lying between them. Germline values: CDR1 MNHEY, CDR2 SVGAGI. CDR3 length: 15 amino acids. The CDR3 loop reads CASSYSQGTGETQYF. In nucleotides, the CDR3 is TGTGCCAGCAGTTACTCCCAGGGGACGGGGGAGACCCAGTACTTC.

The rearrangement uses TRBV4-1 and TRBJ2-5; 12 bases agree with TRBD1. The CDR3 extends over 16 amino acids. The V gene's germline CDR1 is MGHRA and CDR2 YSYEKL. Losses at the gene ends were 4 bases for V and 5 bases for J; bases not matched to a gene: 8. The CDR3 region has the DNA TGCGCCAGCAGCCTCCTAGGGACAGGGGGCGGGGAGACCCAGTACTTC. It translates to CASSLLGTGGGETQYF.

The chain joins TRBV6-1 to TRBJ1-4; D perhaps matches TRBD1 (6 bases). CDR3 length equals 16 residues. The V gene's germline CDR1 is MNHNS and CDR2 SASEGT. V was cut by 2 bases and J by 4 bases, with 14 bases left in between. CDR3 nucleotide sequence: TGTGCCAGCAGTGAATTACAGGGCACAGATAATGAAAAACTGTTTTTT. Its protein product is CASSELQGTDNEKLFF.

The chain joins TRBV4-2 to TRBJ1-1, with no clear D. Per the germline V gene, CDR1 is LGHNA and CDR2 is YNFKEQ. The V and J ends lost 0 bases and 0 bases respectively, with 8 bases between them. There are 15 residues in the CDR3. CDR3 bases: TGTGCCAGCAGCCAAGATTGGCAGGTGAACACTGAAGCTTTCTTT. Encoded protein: CASSQDWQVNTEAFF.

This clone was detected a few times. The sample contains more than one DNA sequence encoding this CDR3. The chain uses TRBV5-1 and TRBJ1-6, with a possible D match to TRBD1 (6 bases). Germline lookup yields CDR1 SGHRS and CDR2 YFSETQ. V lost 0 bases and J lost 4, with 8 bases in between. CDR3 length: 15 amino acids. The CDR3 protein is CASSLGQGYNSPLHF. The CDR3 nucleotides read TGCGCCAGCAGCTTGGGGCAGGGGTATAATTCACCCCTCCACTTT.

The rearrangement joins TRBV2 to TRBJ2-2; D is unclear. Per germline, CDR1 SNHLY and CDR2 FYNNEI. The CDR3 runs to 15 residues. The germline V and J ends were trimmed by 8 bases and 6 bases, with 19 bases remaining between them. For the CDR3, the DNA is TGTGCCAGCGCAGTTGGGCTCGGGCGTTCCGGGGAGCTGTTTTTT. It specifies CASAVGLGRSGELFF. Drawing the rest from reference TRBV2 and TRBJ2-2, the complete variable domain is EPEVTQTPSHQVTQMGQEVILRCVPISNHLYFYWYRQILGQKVEFLVSFYNNEISEKSEIFDDQFSVERPDGSNFTLKIRSTKLEDSAMYFCASAVGLGRSGELFFGEGSRLTVL.

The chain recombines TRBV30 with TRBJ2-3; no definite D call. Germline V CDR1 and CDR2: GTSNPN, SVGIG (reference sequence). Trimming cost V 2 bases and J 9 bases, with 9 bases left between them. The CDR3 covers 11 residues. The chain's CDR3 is CAWSYERTQYF. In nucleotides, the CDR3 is TGTGCCTGGAGTTATGAGAGGACGCAGTATTTT.

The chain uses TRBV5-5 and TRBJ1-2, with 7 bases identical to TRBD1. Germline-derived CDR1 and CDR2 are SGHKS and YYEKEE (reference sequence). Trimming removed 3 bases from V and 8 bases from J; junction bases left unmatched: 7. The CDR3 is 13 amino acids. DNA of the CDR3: TGTGCCAGCAGCTCGGACAGGATCGGGGGCTACACCTTC. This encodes CASSSDRIGGYTF.

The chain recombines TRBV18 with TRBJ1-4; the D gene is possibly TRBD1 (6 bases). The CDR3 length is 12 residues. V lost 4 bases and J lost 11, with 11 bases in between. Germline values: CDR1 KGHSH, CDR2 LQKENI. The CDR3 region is CASSQNRDKLFF. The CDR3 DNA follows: TGTGCCAGCTCACAGAACAGGGATAAACTGTTTTTT.

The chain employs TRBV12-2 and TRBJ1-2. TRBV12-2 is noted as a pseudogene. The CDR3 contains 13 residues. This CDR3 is CASRLKGNYGYTF. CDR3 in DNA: TGTGCAAGTCGCTTGAAAGGGAATTATGGCTACACCTTC.

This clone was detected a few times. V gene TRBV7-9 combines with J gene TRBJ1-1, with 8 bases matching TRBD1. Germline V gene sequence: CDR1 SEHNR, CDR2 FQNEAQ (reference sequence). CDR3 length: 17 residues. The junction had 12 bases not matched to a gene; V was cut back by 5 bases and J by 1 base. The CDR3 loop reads CASSGAWWDRKNTEAFF. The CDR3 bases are TGTGCCAGCAGCGGCGCTTGGTGGGACAGGAAGAACACTGAAGCTTTCTTT.

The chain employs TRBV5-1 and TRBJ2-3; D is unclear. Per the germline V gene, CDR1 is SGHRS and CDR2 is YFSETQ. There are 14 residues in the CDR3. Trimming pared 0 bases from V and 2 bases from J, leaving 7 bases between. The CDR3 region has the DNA TGCGCCAGCAGCTTGGCAGGACCCACAGATACGCAGTATTTT. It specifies CASSLAGPTDTQYF.

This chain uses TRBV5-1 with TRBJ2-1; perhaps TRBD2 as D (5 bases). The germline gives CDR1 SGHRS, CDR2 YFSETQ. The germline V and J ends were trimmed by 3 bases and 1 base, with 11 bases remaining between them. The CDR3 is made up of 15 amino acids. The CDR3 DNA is TGCGCCAGCAGCTATACGGGATATTCCTACAATGAGCAGTTCTTC. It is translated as CASSYTGYSYNEQFF.